This passage covers 9 T cell receptor beta chains from one sample sequenced in a study of T cell responses to AZD1222 COVID-19 vaccine. Using immunoSEQ multiplex PCR, the repertoire was profiled, and TCRdb retains in-frame clones only, with some absent. The sample consists of about 83,000 clones, roughly 83% of them appearing once. Here the sequenced sample was peripheral blood, taken on day 0 of AZD1222 vaccination. The receptors were sampled from an adult in good health.

This clone was counted once. The chain carries TRBV4-3 and TRBJ1-2; TRBD1 aligns across 8 bases. Germline CDR1 LGHNA, CDR2 YSLEER. V shed 4 bases, J shed 5 bases, and the junction held 6 bases outside the gene matches. The CDR3 sequence is 14 residues long. CDR3 in amino acids: CASSLDRGGYGYTF. CDR3 nucleotides: TGCGCCAGCAGCCTCGACAGGGGTGGATATGGCTACACCTTC.

This clone showed up just once. The chain joins TRBV7-3 to TRBJ1-1; D gene unclear. Per germline, CDR1 SGHTA and CDR2 FQGTGA. This CDR3 region has 14 residues. V lost 1 base and J 1 base, leaving 7 bases between the germline ends. DNA of the CDR3: TGTGCCAGCAGCTTAAGGGCAGGGAACACTGAAGCTTTCTTT. This sequence encodes CASSLRAGNTEAFF.

The chain couples TRBV5-1 to TRBJ1-1; 8 positions match TRBD1. Trimming cost V 2 bases and J 1 base; bases outside gene matches: 10. Germline V gene lookup returns CDR1 SGHRS and CDR2 YFSETQ. The CDR3 runs 17 residues. In DNA form, the CDR3 reads TGCGCCAGCAGCTTTATTTTGCAGGGGGCTTCGAACACTGAAGCTTTCTTT. This gives the protein CASSFILQGASNTEAFF.

This clone was picked up one time. The chain recombines TRBV6-5 with TRBJ1-2, with 7 bases that match TRBD1. Per the germline V gene, CDR1 is MNHEY and CDR2 is SVGAGI. This CDR3 has 13 residues. The V gene end was trimmed by 4 bases and the J gene end by 3 bases; junction bases not matched to a gene: 2. The CDR3 sequence: CASSLDRDYGYTF. The CDR3 DNA reads as TGTGCCAGCAGTTTAGACAGGGACTATGGCTACACCTTC.

CDR3 DNA: TGTGCCAGCGGGGAACCGACAGGGCCCTATGGCTACACCTTC. This codes for CASGEPTGPYGYTF. V usage is TRBV2 and J usage is TRBJ1-2; the match to TRBD1 covers 7 bases. V shed 8 bases and J 4 bases; nucleotides not matched to a gene: 10. Germline assignment: CDR1 SNHLY and CDR2 FYNNEI. The CDR3 runs to 14 residues.

The J gene is TRBJ2-3, the V gene TRBV5-1; D is uncertain. Germline assignment: CDR1 SGHRS and CDR2 YFSETQ. CDR3 size: 14 residues. Trimming removed 0 bases at V and 1 base at J, with 6 bases between. The chain's CDR3 is CASSLDGGTDTQYF. CDR3 sequence (DNA): TGCGCCAGCAGCTTGGATGGAGGCACAGATACGCAGTATTTT.

V usage is TRBV6-4 and J usage is TRBJ1-6; D unresolved. Per germline, CDR1 MRHNA and CDR2 SNTAGT. The V gene lost 7 bases and the J gene lost 10 bases, with 23 bases spanning the gap. The CDR3 totals 16 residues. Written as DNA, the CDR3 is TGTGCCAGCAACCTTTGCCGGAAAGCTTTCTTGTCACCCCTCCACTTT. Protein: CASNLCRKAFLSPLHF.

The chain carries TRBV6-5 and TRBJ1-4; no reliable D call. Trimming cost V 0 bases and J 1 base, with 9 bases left between them. Per germline, CDR1 MNHEY and CDR2 SVGAGI. The CDR3 is 16 residues long. CDR3 protein: CASSYSGVLTNEKLFF. Written as DNA, the CDR3 is TGTGCCAGCAGTTACTCGGGAGTTTTAACTAATGAAAAACTGTTTTTT.

V is TRBV7-9 and J is TRBJ2-5; maybe TRBD1 (6 bases). Germline CDR1 SEHNR, CDR2 FQNEAQ (reference sequence). The CDR3 is 15 residues long. V was trimmed by 5 bases and J by 6 bases, leaving 19 bases between them. CDR3 sequence (DNA): TGTGCCAGCAGCCCGGAGGACAGTATTGCACAGACCCAGTACTTC. This sequence encodes CASSPEDSIAQTQYF.